This T cell receptor beta chain was sequenced for a study of CXCR3-negative and CXCR3-positive naive CD8 T cells (dated by TCRdb to between 2019 and 2020). Concerning the study at large: In total, approximately 130 million TRB reads were obtained, corresponding to roughly 1.5 +/- 0.3 million reads per library. Diversity and physicochemical repertoire analyses covered about a dozen donors pooled from two independent experiments. For the TRBV-TRBJ cluster analysis, the naive subsets came from 5 or 6 donors, while the memory cells came from 3 donors.

In the case of this clonotype: This receptor's antigen is unknown.

Inclusive of the bounding cysteine and phenylalanine, the CDR3 is 17 residues long. The coding DNA is unavailable. Sequenced using a NextSeq 550. The Human TCR Profiling Kit (MiLaboratory) was used to make UMI-labeled 5' RACE TRB cDNA libraries. The full amount of extracted RNA was used for cDNA synthesis, and the full amount of resulting cDNA was used for PCR amplification. Libraries were prepared in parallel using an identical number of PCR cycles. Turning to the authors' computational methods: MIGEC and MiXCR extracted about 50,000 +/- 10,000 unique UMI-labeled TRB cDNA molecules per library, requiring at least two reads per UMI. On average, each library contained approximately 40,000 +/- 10,000 functional in-frame TRB CDR3 nucleotide clonotypes without stop codons. After downsampling to 5000 UMI-labeled TRB molecules per sample, diversity metrics such as normalized Shannon-Wiener and Chao1 were calculated in VDJtools. For the central five CDR3 residues, VDJtools calculated physicochemical properties weighted by clonotype size, namely interaction energy, strength, volume and Kidera factor 4. After TCRdb reprocessed the reads, each CDR3 protein sequence was kept as one row, without DNA. Here the V and J calls rest on TCRdb's processing, not on the authors' analysis. The sample table includes under 60,000 distinct CDR3 sequences. The top ten clones comprise approximately 0.56% of the sample.

Each CD8+ T cell subset was flow-sorted in triplicate, with 250,000 to 350,000 cells per subset placed directly into RLT lysis buffer. To keep memory contaminants out, a stringent definition of naive CD8+ T cells was applied: CD45RO-CCR7+CD27+CD95-. Peripheral blood mononuclear cells were isolated from buffy coats using standard density gradient centrifugation. A FACSAria III was used to flow-sort naive CXCR3-negative and CXCR3-positive CD8+ T cells. Total RNA was extracted from sorted cells using an RNeasy Mini Kit. Paper-wide results and their limitations: Because CXCR3 expression was partially decreased after cryopreservation, freshly isolated PBMCs were used for most assays. Repertoire diversity was comparably high in both naive subsets but much lower in memory CD8+ T cells. Because surface CD5, which is linked to self-reactivity in mice, was comparable between the naive subsets, TCR interaction strength was also inferred from the physicochemical properties of TRB CDR3s. Compared with CXCR3-negative naive cells, CXCR3-positive naive cells had TRB CDR3s with higher hydrophobicity (lower Kidera factor 4), lower energy, and higher strength and volume indices. TRBV-TRBJ usage was similar between naive CXCR3-negative and CXCR3-positive cells from the same donor, while memory cells showed distinct patterns.

The specimen sequenced was naive CXCR3+ CD8+ T cells from blood. Interpreted using the paper, the cell subset or site label stands for: CD45RO-CCR7+CD27+CD95- naive CD8+ T cells expressing CXCR3 (TNR3+). The source of this sequence is a human donor in good health. Some clones in this sample may be carry-over from other donors' samples. The rearrangement combines TRBV12-3 or TRBV12-4 with TRBJ2-3; the D call of TRBD1 rests on TCRdb alone, since no DNA is present to check it. The CDR3 region: CASRGAGAPTSTDTQYF.